The 5 T cell receptor beta chains presented below share a single source sample, sequenced in a study of blood T cell repertoires in COVID-19. Generated by immunoSEQ multiplex PCR, the TCRdb table keeps only in-frame clones and is missing some. Here the sample spans around 180,000 clones, about 87% being singletons. Sequencing was performed on peripheral blood. Every receptor here comes from a man between 60 and 75 years old with acute or convalescent COVID-19.

This chain uses TRBV5-1 with TRBJ1-1, with a weak D call TRBD1 (5 bases). The CDR3 is made up of 13 amino acids. The V gene's germline CDR1 is SGHRS and CDR2 YFSETQ. Trimming cost V 4 bases and J 1 base, with 8 bases left between them. CDR3 region: CASSETGNTEAFF. CDR3 coding DNA: TGCGCCAGCAGCGAAACAGGGAACACTGAAGCTTTCTTT.

The V and J genes are TRBV19 and TRBJ2-1; 9 bases are shared with TRBD1. Germline loops: CDR1 LNHDA, CDR2 SQIVND (reference sequence). V dropped 10 bases and J dropped 4; count of bases not matched to a gene: 5. The CDR3 totals 13 residues. DNA of the CDR3: TGTGCCACCCGGGACAGGGCGTACAATGAGCAGTTCTTC. It yields the protein CATRDRAYNEQFF.

The chain combines TRBV14 with TRBJ2-7; D possibly corresponds to TRBD2 (6 bases). CDR3 length: 14 residues. Germline assignment: CDR1 SGHDN and CDR2 FVKESK. The ends were cut back, 4 bases at V and 6 bases at J, with 16 bases in the middle. CDR3 sequence (DNA): TGTGCCAGCAGCCCTACCGACCCGCGGGGCGAGCAGTACTTC. Encoded protein: CASSPTDPRGEQYF.

The V call is TRBV5-1, the J call TRBJ1-3; 11 bases are a match to TRBD1. CDR1 and CDR2 (germline): SGHRS, YFSETQ. The ends lost 4 bases at V and 4 bases at J; junction bases unmatched: 7. CDR3 length: 16 amino acids. The CDR3 sequence is CASSIGTGGTGNTIYF. The CDR3 nucleotides read TGCGCCAGCAGCATTGGGACAGGGGGGACCGGAAACACCATATATTTT.

The chain recombines TRBV11-2 with TRBJ2-2; 8 nucleotides agree with TRBD2. The germline CDR1 and CDR2 sequences are SGHAT and FQNNGV. The CDR3 has 15 amino acids. V lost 4 bases to trimming and J lost 7 bases; unmatched junction nucleotides: 8. CDR3 nucleotides: TGTGCCAGCAGCTCCCGGACTAGCCTGGGCGGGGAGCTGTTTTTT. Translated, it gives CASSSRTSLGGELFF.